This section outlines one T cell receptor (beta chain) sequence together with its context. Its specificity is unknown. Using immunoSEQ multiplex PCR, the repertoire was profiled, and TCRdb retains in-frame clones only, with some absent. The table has around 11,000 clones, more than 95% seen once; the top ten hold 0.83%. These data belong to a study of monozygotic twins with cystic fibrosis. About the study: Around 3 micrograms of fragmented DNA underwent approximately 15 PCR cycles for library preparation. Overall study findings and caveats: Co-twins had the most similar V usage for 13 of 16 pairs, J for 8. In this small cohort, shared CDR3 numbers showed no association with age, concordance or disease severity.

Specimen: blood. This receptor was obtained from a boy aged 5-17 years with cystic fibrosis.

The CDR3 region is CASSYGLGGVTNEQFF. The CDR3 DNA is TGTGCCAGCAGTTACGGGCTCGGTGGCGTGACCAATGAGCAGTTCTTC. This chain uses TRBV6-6 with TRBJ2-1, with no clear D. CDR1 is MNHNY and CDR2 is SVGAGI in the germline V gene (reference sequence). V was shortened by 2 bases and J by 6 bases, with 17 bases between the two germline ends. This CDR3 region has 16 residues.